This T cell receptor beta chain was sequenced for a study of T-cell memory formation after mild COVID-19. TCR alpha and TCR beta cDNA libraries carrying sample barcodes and UMIs came from 5'RACE with constant-segment primers. From the 5' RACE reads, TCRdb called clonotypes with MiXCR, one entry per CDR3 protein. This sample has fewer than 350,000 distinct CDR3 sequences; approximately 14% occur once, and the top ten carry 21%. This clonotype was counted a few times. Its antigen is as yet unknown. Points from the study as a whole: A second wave expanding day 15 to 37 was CD4+-biased; contracting clones were balanced.

V was clipped by 6 bases and J by 7 bases, with 22 bases between them. The CDR3 extends over 15 amino acids. V is TRBV12-3 or TRBV12-4 and J is TRBJ2-7; possibly TRBD1 or TRBD2 for D (5 bases each). This clonotype was sampled from a man aged 18 to 29 who had mild COVID-19 (a few samples of this study predate the infection). Cell type and time point are not known. The specimen was PBMCs or a T cell subset sorted from them (not recorded which). This CDR3 is CASRFRDHGRWEQYF. In DNA, the CDR3 is TGTGCCAGCAGGTTCCGGGACCACGGCCGCTGGGAGCAGTACTTC.